This T cell receptor beta chain was sequenced for a study of T cells in Graves' hyperthyroidism and ophthalmopathy. On the study more broadly: It was at initial diagnosis, before any treatment, that peripheral blood was collected.

Notes on the study in general: Before onset, ophthalmopathy was predicted by the model a median about six months earlier.

This clonotype was seen a few times. What it binds is unknown. Amplified TCR beta CDR3 regions derived from RNA transcripts. Carried out on the TCR CDR3, a first-round RT-PCR used the HTBI primer set. MiXCR, applied by TCRdb to the multiplex PCR reads, yields one record per CDR3 protein. The sample includes under 700,000 distinct CDR3 sequences, over 15% of them seen just once. Participants, patients aged 18 to 65, had newly diagnosed hyperthyroidism with a duration under 2 months. PBMCs were sourced from approximately 10 ml fresh peripheral blood. Sequencing was performed on blood. The source is a woman aged 18-35 years with Graves' hyperthyroidism.

CDR3 region: CASSLFSDSGNTIYF. CDR3 nucleotide sequence: TGTGCCAGCAGCTTATTCAGCGACTCTGGAAACACCATATATTTT. The chain recombines TRBV7-6 with TRBJ1-3; no reliable D call. With 2 bases removed from V and 0 bases from J, the gap between germline ends came to 8 bases. CDR3 length equals 15 residues. CDR1 is SGHVS, CDR2 FNYEAQ, per germline.